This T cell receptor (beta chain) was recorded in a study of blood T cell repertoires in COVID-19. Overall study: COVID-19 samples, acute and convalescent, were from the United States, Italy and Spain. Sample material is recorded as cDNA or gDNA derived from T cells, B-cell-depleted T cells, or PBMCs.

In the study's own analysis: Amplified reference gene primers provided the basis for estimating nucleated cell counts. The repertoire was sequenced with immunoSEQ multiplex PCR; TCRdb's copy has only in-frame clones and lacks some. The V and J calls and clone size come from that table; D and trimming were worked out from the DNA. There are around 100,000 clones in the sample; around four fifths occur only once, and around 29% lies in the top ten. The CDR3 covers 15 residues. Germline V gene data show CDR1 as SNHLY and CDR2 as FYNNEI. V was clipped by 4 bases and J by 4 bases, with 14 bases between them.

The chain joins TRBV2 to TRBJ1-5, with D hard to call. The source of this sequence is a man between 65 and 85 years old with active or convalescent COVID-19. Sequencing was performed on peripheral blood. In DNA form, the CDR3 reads TGTGCCAGCAGTGTAGATACGGGAGTAAATCAGCCCCAGCATTTT. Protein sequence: CASSVDTGVNQPQHF.